This is a list of T cell receptor beta chains from one sample in a study of T cell responses to AZD1222 COVID-19 vaccine. Clones were sequenced by immunoSEQ multiplex PCR, and TCRdb holds only the in-frame ones, with some missing. This table holds tens of thousands of clones, 70% to 80% found once. The sample in question was peripheral blood, obtained on day 0 of AZD1222 vaccination. The receptors originated from an adult in good health. CDR3s include the opening cysteine and the closing phenylalanine or tryptophan. Fields, in order: V gene, J gene, clone size, D gene, CDR3 DNA, CDR3 protein. A D gene is named only where the DNA matches it firmly. A clone size is listed for some rows: how often the clone was seen (once, few, many), or a class if it is expanded.

v_gene: TRBV27; j_gene: TRBJ2-5; abundance: .; d_gene: .; CDR3nt: TGTGCCAGCAGTTTGGGGGTGGGGCATGGGGAGACCCAGTACTTC; CDR3aa: CASSLGVGHGETQYF
v_gene: TRBV5-6; j_gene: TRBJ2-2; abundance: .; d_gene: .; CDR3nt: TGTGCCAGCAGCCGAACGGTTTCCGGGGAGCTGTTTTTT; CDR3aa: CASSRTVSGELFF
v_gene: TRBV20-1; j_gene: TRBJ2-1; abundance: .; d_gene: TRBD2; CDR3nt: TGCAGTGCTAGTTTTAGCGGGAGGGCCCGGAATGAGCAGTTCTTC; CDR3aa: CSASFSGRARNEQFF
v_gene: TRBV9; j_gene: TRBJ1-3; abundance: .; d_gene: .; CDR3nt: TGTGCCAGCAGCGACACCGGGACAAACCGAAACACCATATATTTT; CDR3aa: CASSDTGTNRNTIYF
v_gene: TRBV3-1/TRBV3-2; j_gene: TRBJ2-3; abundance: few; d_gene: TRBD2; CDR3nt: TGTGCCAGCAGCCTCCGGACTAGCGGGAGTATAACAGATACGCAGTATTTT; CDR3aa: CASSLRTSGSITDTQYF
v_gene: TRBV28; j_gene: TRBJ1-5; abundance: .; d_gene: .; CDR3nt: TGTGCCAGCAGTTTCAATTACGGCAGGGGCAATCAGCCCCAGCATTTT; CDR3aa: CASSFNYGRGNQPQHF
v_gene: TRBV28; j_gene: TRBJ1-5; abundance: .; d_gene: .; CDR3nt: TGTGCCAGCAGTCCAAACAGGGAGGGTCAGCCCCAGCATTTT; CDR3aa: CASSPNREGQPQHF
v_gene: TRBV28; j_gene: TRBJ1-4; abundance: .; d_gene: .; CDR3nt: .; CDR3aa: CASSLFGEGLFF
v_gene: TRBV19; j_gene: TRBJ1-6; abundance: .; d_gene: .; CDR3nt: TGTGCCAGTAGTTCCCTGAGCTCCTATAATTCACCCCTCCACTTT; CDR3aa: CASSSLSSYNSPLHF
v_gene: TRBV7-9; j_gene: TRBJ1-5; abundance: .; d_gene: .; CDR3nt: TGTGCCAGCAGCTCATTGTGGGAGCCCCAGCATTTT; CDR3aa: CASSSLWEPQHF
v_gene: TRBV19; j_gene: TRBJ1-3; abundance: .; d_gene: .; CDR3nt: TGTGCCAGTACTCCCAGAGGGGGTACGAACACCATATATTTT; CDR3aa: CASTPRGGTNTIYF
v_gene: TRBV2; j_gene: TRBJ2-7; abundance: .; d_gene: TRBD2; CDR3nt: TGTGCCAGCAACCTAGCGGGTATTAGCTCCTACGAGCAGTACTTC; CDR3aa: CASNLAGISSYEQYF
v_gene: TRBV28; j_gene: TRBJ1-2; abundance: few; d_gene: .; CDR3nt: TGTGCCAGCAGTTTGGGTAAGGTGACCAACTATGGCTACACCTTC; CDR3aa: CASSLGKVTNYGYTF
v_gene: TRBV2; j_gene: TRBJ2-2; abundance: .; d_gene: .; CDR3nt: TGTGCCAGCAGTGAACAGAACACCGGGGAGCTGTTTTTT; CDR3aa: CASSEQNTGELFF
v_gene: TRBV29-1; j_gene: TRBJ2-3; abundance: .; d_gene: .; CDR3nt: TGCAGCGTTGCCCCGCGGGGTTCAACGCAGTATTTT; CDR3aa: CSVAPRGSTQYF
v_gene: TRBV7-9; j_gene: TRBJ2-1; abundance: .; d_gene: TRBD1; CDR3nt: TGTGCCAGCAGCACTACCCGGGACAGCTACAATGAGCAGTTCTTC; CDR3aa: CASSTTRDSYNEQFF
v_gene: TRBV27; j_gene: TRBJ2-1; abundance: .; d_gene: .; CDR3nt: TGTGCCAGCAGTCCCCGACAGACTAGCTCCTACAATGAGCAGTTCTTC; CDR3aa: CASSPRQTSSYNEQFF
v_gene: TRBV28; j_gene: TRBJ2-2; abundance: once; d_gene: .; CDR3nt: TGTGCCAGCAGTAAGACGCGGGAGCTGTTTTTT; CDR3aa: CASSKTRELFF
v_gene: TRBV28; j_gene: TRBJ2-7; abundance: .; d_gene: .; CDR3nt: TGTGCCAGCAGTCCTCCTAGGGGGAGGGCGACCTACGAGCAGTACTTC; CDR3aa: CASSPPRGRATYEQYF
v_gene: TRBV5-1; j_gene: TRBJ2-7; abundance: .; d_gene: TRBD1; CDR3nt: TGCGCCAGCAGCCCGGACAGGGGAGTGTACGAGCAGTACTTC; CDR3aa: CASSPDRGVYEQYF
v_gene: TRBV5-5; j_gene: TRBJ2-7; abundance: few; d_gene: .; CDR3nt: TGTGCCAGCAGCTTGTCGGGTTGGGAGCAGTACTTC; CDR3aa: CASSLSGWEQYF
v_gene: TRBV30; j_gene: TRBJ2-7; abundance: .; d_gene: TRBD2; CDR3nt: TGTGCCTGGAGTCACCCTAGCGGGTACGAGCAGTACTTC; CDR3aa: CAWSHPSGYEQYF
v_gene: TRBV24-1; j_gene: TRBJ2-5; abundance: .; d_gene: .; CDR3nt: TGTGCCACCATCTCCAGGGTGTACCAAGAGACCCAGTACTTC; CDR3aa: CATISRVYQETQYF
v_gene: TRBV28; j_gene: TRBJ2-2; abundance: .; d_gene: .; CDR3nt: TGTGCCAGCAGTTTATTGGAGGCGAACACCGGGGAGCTGTTTTTT; CDR3aa: CASSLLEANTGELFF
v_gene: TRBV6-5; j_gene: TRBJ2-7; abundance: once; d_gene: .; CDR3nt: TGTGCCAGCAGTTACTCGACACTTGCCTCCTACGAGCAGTACTTC; CDR3aa: CASSYSTLASYEQYF